This is a list of T cell receptor beta chains from one sample in a study of CD8 T cells in Susac syndrome. TCRdb itself ran the immunoSEQ multiplex PCR reads through MiXCR, one entry per CDR3 protein. The sample shows hundreds of thousands of distinct CDR3 sequences, roughly 93% of them seen only once. Sequences were obtained from CD4+ T cells from PBMCs. The receptors stem from a human donor with multiple sclerosis. Both conserved end residues are part of each CDR3. The order of the fields is D gene, J gene, clone size, V gene, CDR3 DNA, CDR3 protein. D genes are given only for firm matches. Rows may omit the clone size; those that give it use once, few, many or a size class.

d_call: TRBD2; j_call: TRBJ2-7; clone_size: .; v_call: TRBV30; cdr3_nt: TGTGCGCTATTAGCGGGGTACCCCTACTACGAGCAGTACTTC; cdr3_aa: CALLAGYPYYEQYF
d_call: .; j_call: TRBJ2-2; clone_size: .; v_call: TRBV7-9; cdr3_nt: TGTGCCAGCACCCCCGGTGCGGCCACCGGGGAGCTGTTTTTT; cdr3_aa: CASTPGAATGELFF
d_call: TRBD2; j_call: TRBJ2-5; clone_size: .; v_call: TRBV6-5; cdr3_nt: TGTGCCAGCAGTTACTCGACTCCGCTAGCGGGAGGGCCCCAGTACTTC; cdr3_aa: CASSYSTPLAGGPQYF
d_call: .; j_call: TRBJ1-3; clone_size: .; v_call: TRBV30; cdr3_nt: TGTGCCTTCACCAAGACCTCTGGAAACACCATATATTTT; cdr3_aa: CAFTKTSGNTIYF
d_call: .; j_call: TRBJ2-1; clone_size: .; v_call: TRBV29-1; cdr3_nt: TGCAGCGTTGAAGTATGGGGCCGAGGTGGCAATGAGCAGTTCTTC; cdr3_aa: CSVEVWGRGGNEQFF
d_call: .; j_call: TRBJ1-1; clone_size: .; v_call: TRBV20-1; cdr3_nt: TGCAGTGCTAGAGATTCGACAAAGAACACTGAAGCTTTCTTT; cdr3_aa: CSARDSTKNTEAFF
d_call: TRBD2; j_call: TRBJ2-5; clone_size: .; v_call: TRBV11-3; cdr3_nt: TGTGCCAGCACCTCTAGCGGGAGCACAATACAAGAGACCCAGTACTTC; cdr3_aa: CASTSSGSTIQETQYF
d_call: TRBD1; j_call: TRBJ2-2; clone_size: .; v_call: TRBV10-3; cdr3_nt: TGTGCCAGCGACAGGGGTCATGGCGGGGAGCTGTTTTTT; cdr3_aa: CASDRGHGGELFF
d_call: TRBD2; j_call: TRBJ2-1; clone_size: .; v_call: TRBV5-1; cdr3_nt: TGCGCCAGCAGCCTATCGGGACTAGCGGGGGCCAATGAGCAGTTCTTC; cdr3_aa: CASSLSGLAGANEQFF
d_call: TRBD2; j_call: TRBJ2-1; clone_size: .; v_call: TRBV15; cdr3_nt: TGTGCCACCAGCAGAGGGCGGACTAGCGGGAGACGTGGGGACAATGAGCAGTTCTTC; cdr3_aa: CATSRGRTSGRRGDNEQFF
d_call: TRBD2; j_call: TRBJ2-2; clone_size: .; v_call: TRBV9; cdr3_nt: TGTGCCAGCAGCCCCAGGACTAGCGCCGGGGAGCTGTTTTTT; cdr3_aa: CASSPRTSAGELFF
d_call: .; j_call: TRBJ2-5; clone_size: .; v_call: TRBV19; cdr3_nt: TGTGCCAGTAGTAAAGCCCCGGGGGAGACCCAGTACTTC; cdr3_aa: CASSKAPGETQYF
d_call: TRBD1; j_call: TRBJ2-1; clone_size: .; v_call: TRBV12-3/TRBV12-4; cdr3_nt: TGTGCCAGCAGTGTTACCCGACAGGGCAATGAGCAGTTCTTC; cdr3_aa: CASSVTRQGNEQFF
d_call: TRBD1; j_call: TRBJ2-2; clone_size: once; v_call: TRBV29-1; cdr3_nt: TGCAGCGCCCCGACAGGGGGAACTTTGGGCACCGGGGAGCTGTTTTTT; cdr3_aa: CSAPTGGTLGTGELFF
d_call: .; j_call: TRBJ1-1; clone_size: .; v_call: TRBV30; cdr3_nt: TGTGCCTGGCTCCCGGGGTCATACATGAACACTGAAGCTTTCTTT; cdr3_aa: CAWLPGSYMNTEAFF
d_call: .; j_call: TRBJ1-1; clone_size: once; v_call: TRBV12-3/TRBV12-4; cdr3_nt: TGTGCCAGCGGGGGACCCGGGGTGGGGAGGACTGAAGCTTTCTTT; cdr3_aa: CASGGPGVGRTEAFF
d_call: TRBD2; j_call: TRBJ2-3; clone_size: .; v_call: TRBV7-2; cdr3_nt: TGTGCCAGCAGCTTAGGACTAGCGGATCGCACAGATACGCAGTATTTT; cdr3_aa: CASSLGLADRTDTQYF
d_call: .; j_call: TRBJ2-5; clone_size: .; v_call: TRBV25-1; cdr3_nt: TGTGCCAGCAGTGAATACCGGCAGCTTGGGGAGACCCAGTACTTC; cdr3_aa: CASSEYRQLGETQYF
d_call: .; j_call: TRBJ1-1; clone_size: .; v_call: TRBV20-1; cdr3_nt: TGCAGTTCGGGTAAGGGGGACGTGAACACTGAAGCTTTCTTT; cdr3_aa: CSSGKGDVNTEAFF
d_call: .; j_call: TRBJ1-1; clone_size: .; v_call: TRBV6-6; cdr3_nt: TGTGCCAGCACCCCTCCGGGGGTGGGTACTGAAGCTTTCTTT; cdr3_aa: CASTPPGVGTEAFF
d_call: TRBD1; j_call: TRBJ1-2; clone_size: .; v_call: TRBV5-1; cdr3_nt: TGCGCCAGCAGCCTGGGCCGGGACAGTAACTATGGCTACACCTTC; cdr3_aa: CASSLGRDSNYGYTF
d_call: TRBD1; j_call: TRBJ1-2; clone_size: .; v_call: TRBV27; cdr3_nt: TGTGCCAGCAGTTTCCAACAGGGGGGCGGCTACACCTTC; cdr3_aa: CASSFQQGGGYTF
d_call: .; j_call: TRBJ1-2; clone_size: .; v_call: TRBV3-1; cdr3_nt: TGTGCCAGCAGCCAATTAAGCGGCTACACCTTC; cdr3_aa: CASSQLSGYTF
d_call: .; j_call: TRBJ1-5; clone_size: once; v_call: TRBV19; cdr3_nt: TGTGCCAGTAGTCCCAGGGCGGGGGCCTACAATCAGCCCCAGCATTTT; cdr3_aa: CASSPRAGAYNQPQHF
d_call: .; j_call: TRBJ2-5; clone_size: .; v_call: TRBV29-1; cdr3_nt: TGCAGCGCTCTCGGCCTGAGGCGGGAGACCCAGTACTTC; cdr3_aa: CSALGLRRETQYF
d_call: TRBD2; j_call: TRBJ2-1; clone_size: .; v_call: TRBV10-3; cdr3_nt: TGTGCCATCAGTGAGTCAGTTGCGGGAGTCACCTCCTACAATGAGCAGTTCTTC; cdr3_aa: CAISESVAGVTSYNEQFF
d_call: .; j_call: TRBJ1-4; clone_size: .; v_call: TRBV23-1; cdr3_nt: TGCGCCAGCAGTCAATCGAGAACACCCACAACTAATGAAAAACTGTTTTTT; cdr3_aa: CASSQSRTPTTNEKLFF
d_call: TRBD2; j_call: TRBJ2-3; clone_size: .; v_call: TRBV7-2; cdr3_nt: TGTGCCAGCAGCTTAGTGGGGACTAGCGGGAGGGCAGATACGCAGTATTTT; cdr3_aa: CASSLVGTSGRADTQYF
d_call: .; j_call: TRBJ1-1; clone_size: .; v_call: TRBV10-3; cdr3_nt: TGTGCCATCAGTGAGATCGCGGCAGGGGAAGCTTTCTTT; cdr3_aa: CAISEIAAGEAFF
d_call: .; j_call: TRBJ2-7; clone_size: .; v_call: TRBV19; cdr3_nt: TGTGCCAGTAGTTCCCGCTCCTACGAGCAGTACTTC; cdr3_aa: CASSSRSYEQYF
d_call: TRBD1; j_call: TRBJ1-1; clone_size: .; v_call: TRBV19; cdr3_nt: TGTGCCAGTAGTACCACCGGGACAGGAGGAACTGAAGCTTTCTTT; cdr3_aa: CASSTTGTGGTEAFF
d_call: .; j_call: TRBJ1-2; clone_size: .; v_call: TRBV5-6; cdr3_nt: TGTGCCAGCAGCCCCTGGCCCGGGGACGATGGCTACACCTTC; cdr3_aa: CASSPWPGDDGYTF
d_call: TRBD1; j_call: TRBJ1-2; clone_size: .; v_call: TRBV24-1; cdr3_nt: TGTGCCACCAGTGATTCGTGGGGACAGGGGGACTATGGCTACACCTTC; cdr3_aa: CATSDSWGQGDYGYTF
d_call: TRBD2; j_call: TRBJ2-2; clone_size: .; v_call: TRBV7-2; cdr3_nt: TGTGCCAGCAGCCGGGATGCAGCCGGGAGGGTAGCCGGGGAGCTGTTTTTT; cdr3_aa: CASSRDAAGRVAGELFF
d_call: .; j_call: TRBJ1-1; clone_size: .; v_call: TRBV28; cdr3_nt: TGTGCCAGCAGTTTGGGGGAGGATTACACTGAAGCTTTCTTT; cdr3_aa: CASSLGEDYTEAFF
d_call: .; j_call: TRBJ1-2; clone_size: .; v_call: TRBV2; cdr3_nt: TGTGCCAGCAGTTACAGGGTTGACTATGGCTACACCTTC; cdr3_aa: CASSYRVDYGYTF
d_call: TRBD1; j_call: TRBJ2-5; clone_size: .; v_call: TRBV29-1; cdr3_nt: TGCAGCGCCGATAGGACAGGGCAAGAGACCCAGTACTTC; cdr3_aa: CSADRTGQETQYF
d_call: TRBD2; j_call: TRBJ2-3; clone_size: .; v_call: TRBV7-2; cdr3_nt: TGTGCCAGCGGGGTAGGGACTAGCGGGGCAGATACGCAGTATTTT; cdr3_aa: CASGVGTSGADTQYF
d_call: .; j_call: TRBJ1-2; clone_size: .; v_call: TRBV15; cdr3_nt: TGTGCCACCAGCAGAGTTAGGGGGTTGAATGCTTATGGCTACACCTTC; cdr3_aa: CATSRVRGLNAYGYTF
d_call: TRBD1; j_call: TRBJ2-2; clone_size: .; v_call: TRBV12-3/TRBV12-4; cdr3_nt: TGTGCCAGCAGTTTCTCTTTAGGGGGGGACAGGGGCACCGGGGAGCTGTTTTTT; cdr3_aa: CASSFSLGGDRGTGELFF
d_call: .; j_call: TRBJ1-5; clone_size: .; v_call: TRBV29-1; cdr3_nt: TGCAGCGTTGAAGGACTGGGCGGCCAGCCCCAGCATTTT; cdr3_aa: CSVEGLGGQPQHF
d_call: .; j_call: TRBJ1-1; clone_size: .; v_call: TRBV19; cdr3_nt: TGTGCCAGTAGAAGGGGCATAAACACTGAAGCTTTCTTT; cdr3_aa: CASRRGINTEAFF
d_call: TRBD1; j_call: TRBJ1-1; clone_size: .; v_call: TRBV5-1; cdr3_nt: TGCGCCAGCAGTCTGGACAGGGCCGCTGAAGCTTTCTTT; cdr3_aa: CASSLDRAAEAFF
d_call: .; j_call: TRBJ2-1; clone_size: .; v_call: TRBV18; cdr3_nt: TGTGCCAGCTCACCACGAATGGGGACTGCCGGCCACAATGAGCAGTTCTTC; cdr3_aa: CASSPRMGTAGHNEQFF
d_call: .; j_call: TRBJ1-1; clone_size: .; v_call: TRBV19; cdr3_nt: TGTGCCAGTAGCCGGACAGTACAAGCAGCTTCGATGAACACTGAAGCTTTCTTT; cdr3_aa: CASSRTVQAASMNTEAFF
d_call: .; j_call: TRBJ2-5; clone_size: .; v_call: TRBV28; cdr3_nt: TGTGCCAGCAGCCCTGACTCCAGGTGGCGAGAGACCCAGTACTTC; cdr3_aa: CASSPDSRWRETQYF
d_call: .; j_call: TRBJ2-3; clone_size: .; v_call: TRBV4-2; cdr3_nt: TGTGCCAGCAGCCAAGAGGTGGGTGTTCCAGATACGCAGTATTTT; cdr3_aa: CASSQEVGVPDTQYF
d_call: .; j_call: TRBJ2-1; clone_size: .; v_call: TRBV5-6; cdr3_nt: TGTGCCAGCAGCGATGGCTGGGGCTCCTACAATGAGCAGTTCTTC; cdr3_aa: CASSDGWGSYNEQFF
d_call: .; j_call: TRBJ2-3; clone_size: .; v_call: TRBV9; cdr3_nt: TGTGCCAGCTCTTCTATGGGCACAGATACGCAGTATTTT; cdr3_aa: CASSSMGTDTQYF
d_call: .; j_call: TRBJ2-1; clone_size: .; v_call: TRBV19; cdr3_nt: TGTGCCAGCAAACCAGGGGTTAGGGACAATGAGCAGTTCTTC; cdr3_aa: CASKPGVRDNEQFF
d_call: TRBD2; j_call: TRBJ2-1; clone_size: .; v_call: TRBV7-9; cdr3_nt: TGTGCCAGCACCCTAGCGGGAGCTGGGTCCTACAATGAGCAGTTCTTC; cdr3_aa: CASTLAGAGSYNEQFF
d_call: .; j_call: TRBJ1-1; clone_size: .; v_call: TRBV2; cdr3_nt: TGTGCCAGCAGTCCCGATCTATCGGGGAACACTGAAGCTTTCTTT; cdr3_aa: CASSPDLSGNTEAFF
d_call: .; j_call: TRBJ1-5; clone_size: .; v_call: TRBV29-1; cdr3_nt: TGCAGCGTTGGTGGGGGGAGTAGCAATCAGCCCCAGCATTTT; cdr3_aa: CSVGGGSSNQPQHF
d_call: .; j_call: TRBJ1-3; clone_size: once; v_call: TRBV5-4; cdr3_nt: TGTGCCAGCAGCTTGGATGGGGCGCTGTACTCTGGAAACACCATATATTTT; cdr3_aa: CASSLDGALYSGNTIYF
d_call: TRBD2; j_call: TRBJ2-2; clone_size: .; v_call: TRBV5-6; cdr3_nt: TGTGCCAGCAGCTTGCTAGCGGGGTTAAACACCGGGGAGCTGTTTTTT; cdr3_aa: CASSLLAGLNTGELFF
d_call: .; j_call: TRBJ1-2; clone_size: .; v_call: TRBV2; cdr3_nt: TGTGCCAGCAGTGGGAGGGTCCTCATGGGCTATGGCTACACCTTC; cdr3_aa: CASSGRVLMGYGYTF